This T cell receptor (beta chain) was sequenced in a study of shared clonotypes between healthy human individuals. Study-wide results and limits: Memory subsets generally showed smaller estimated richness than naive subsets did. The naive CD4 repertoires of a few donors were compared, and approximately 4.7% of clonotypes were shared.

Only in-frame clones appear in the TCRdb table, and some are missing; sequencing was by immunoSEQ multiplex PCR. The sample includes roughly 2.4 million clones, approximately 94% of them seen just once. A word on this clone: Its antigen is not known. This CDR3 is also generated by other DNA sequences in the sample.

This clonotype was sampled from a man in his late teens or twenties in good health. Sequenced input: naive CD4+ T cells sorted from blood. Subset of the sample: CD45RA+ positively selected.

The chain's CDR3 is CASSLRSTGGNQPQHF. The DNA for the CDR3 is TGTGCCAGCAGCTTGCGTTCGACAGGAGGGAATCAGCCCCAGCATTTT. The chain combines TRBV5-6 with TRBJ1-5; tentative D call: TRBD1 (6 bases). Trimming shortened V by 1 base and J by 4 bases, and 15 bases separated the two germline ends. Germline V gene lookup returns CDR1 SGHDT and CDR2 YYEEEE. The CDR3 has 16 residues.